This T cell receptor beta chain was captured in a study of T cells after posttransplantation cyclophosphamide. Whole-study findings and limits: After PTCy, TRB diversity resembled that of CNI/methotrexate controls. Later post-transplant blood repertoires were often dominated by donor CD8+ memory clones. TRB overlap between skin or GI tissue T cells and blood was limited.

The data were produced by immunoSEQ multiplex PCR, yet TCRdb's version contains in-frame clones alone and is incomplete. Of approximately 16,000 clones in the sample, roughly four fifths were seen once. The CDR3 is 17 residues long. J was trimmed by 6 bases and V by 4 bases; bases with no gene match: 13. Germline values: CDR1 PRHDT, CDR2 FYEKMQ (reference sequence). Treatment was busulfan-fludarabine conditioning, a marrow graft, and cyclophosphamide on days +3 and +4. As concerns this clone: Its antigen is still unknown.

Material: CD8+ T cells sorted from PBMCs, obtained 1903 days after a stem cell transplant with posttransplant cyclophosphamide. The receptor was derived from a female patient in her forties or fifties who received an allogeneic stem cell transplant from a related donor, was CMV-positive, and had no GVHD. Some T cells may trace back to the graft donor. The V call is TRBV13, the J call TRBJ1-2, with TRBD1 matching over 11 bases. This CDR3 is CASSSTGEDRGRNGYTF. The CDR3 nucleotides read TGTGCCAGCAGCTCCACTGGGGAGGACAGGGGGCGGAATGGCTACACCTTC.